Listed below are T cell receptor beta chains from one sample, sequenced in a study of regulatory T cells in long-lasting Graves disease. A single record per CDR3 protein comes from TCRdb applying MiXCR to the multiplex PCR reads. The repertoire holds hundreds of thousands of distinct CDR3 sequences, with less than 25% as singletons. The specimen comprised peripheral blood mononuclear cells (PBMCs), sampled when the disease was refractory, from a patient treated with antithyroid drugs. All receptors come from a female donor with Graves disease. The conserved cysteine and the conserved F or W are not part of the CDR3 here.

j_call,cdr3_length,v_call,cdr3_aa
TRBJ1-5,13,TRBV29-1,SVEGDGTGNQPQH
TRBJ2-7,12,TRBV10-3,AISEGQGYYEQY
TRBJ1-2,12,TRBV19,ASSTHRGSYGYT
TRBJ2-2,13,TRBV5-1,ASSLATGVGGELF
TRBJ2-3,13,TRBV2,AMTGGAFSADTQY
TRBJ2-2,12,TRBV3-1,ASSYSGGDGELF
TRBJ1-2,9,TRBV20-1,SAGDRDGYT
TRBJ2-3,14,TRBV27,ASSLQAGGDTDTQY
TRBJ2-3,12,TRBV27,ASSIQGSTDTQY
TRBJ2-2,13,TRBV28,ASSFWAGVTGELF
TRBJ2-5,13,TRBV28,ANHPRTPTWETQY
TRBJ2-1,15,TRBV5-1,ASSMPIDGSSYNEQF
TRBJ2-7,13,TRBV11-2,ASSLEAGEAYEQY
TRBJ1-5,12,TRBV28,ASRLTGFNQPQH
TRBJ1-6,12,TRBV30,AWSTDIYNSPLH
TRBJ2-1,14,TRBV2,ASSLVGGGSYNEQF
TRBJ1-3,14,TRBV30,AWTRDLSTSGNTIY
TRBJ2-5,13,TRBV19,ASSIVGSGSETQY
TRBJ1-1,11,TRBV29-1,SVRGTGREGAF
TRBJ2-5,13,TRBV20-1,SAGPHREDEETQY
TRBJ1-4,12,TRBV9,ASSEGWDREKLF
TRBJ2-6,12,TRBV28,ASSRETGANVLT
TRBJ2-3,12,TRBV13,ASMGGWSTDTQY
TRBJ2-7,12,TRBV30,AWREGELSYEQY
TRBJ2-7,13,TRBV6-1,ASSEGTDPSYEQY
TRBJ2-5,12,TRBV12-3/TRBV12-4,ASKGRGLEETQY
TRBJ2-7,13,TRBV7-3,ASSLTATPGNEQY
TRBJ2-7,11,TRBV27,ASRAVSSYEQY
TRBJ2-5,13,TRBV15,ATSPPRGGLEGQY
TRBJ2-3,14,TRBV4-1,ASSQDPGRARSTQY
TRBJ1-2,14,TRBV15,ATSRDREGTNYGYT
TRBJ2-2,11,TRBV7-9,ASSLAGFGELF
TRBJ2-7,12,TRBV2,ASRPRREPYEQY
TRBJ1-5,11,TRBV28,ASRLMGDQPQH
TRBJ2-7,11,TRBV12-3/TRBV12-4,ASSHGTDYEQY
TRBJ2-2,14,TRBV28,ASSSIAGGNTGELF
TRBJ2-7,12,TRBV27,ASSLSFSSYEQY
TRBJ2-2,14,TRBV4-3,ASSQEGEDYTGELF
TRBJ2-7,10,TRBV5-6,ASSVLVSRQY
TRBJ2-3,11,TRBV6-2/TRBV6-3,ASTSNFPDTQY
TRBJ1-6,8,TRBV28,ASRGITLH
TRBJ2-7,12,TRBV6-5,ASSYSYPDYEQY
TRBJ1-5,12,TRBV5-6,ASSWDRGHQPQH
TRBJ2-5,13,TRBV14,ASSQGQLSQETQY
TRBJ2-2,14,TRBV24-1,ATSDRGQALTGELF
TRBJ1-2,14,TRBV30,AWSTIGQGRDYGYT
TRBJ2-5,13,TRBV2,AIQLSEVTQETQY
TRBJ2-7,12,TRBV19,ASSISGTNYEQY
TRBJ2-7,10,TRBV20-1,SGTSGGLEQY
TRBJ1-1,13,TRBV27,ASSLSPYLATEAF
TRBJ1-2,14,TRBV28,ASSSYLQLANYGYT
TRBJ1-5,12,TRBV10-3,AIKGTGDNQPQH
TRBJ2-5,13,TRBV20-1,SASSGSSPRETQY
TRBJ2-3,13,TRBV28,ASSLGGTSTDTQY
TRBJ2-2,12,TRBV6-2/TRBV6-3,VVGDRSYTGELF
TRBJ2-5,14,TRBV20-1,SARDLGQANQETQY
TRBJ2-5,10,TRBV6-1,ASSGGRETQY